The 29 T cell receptor beta chains in this list originate from one sample, sequenced in a study of human CD8 memory T cell subsets (dated by TCRdb to the early 2020s). A Human TCR Profiling Kit was used to prepare UMI-labeled 5' RACE TCRbeta libraries. After TCRdb reprocessed the reads, each CDR3 protein sequence was kept as one row, without DNA. This sample's table has entries for around 4,000 distinct CDR3 sequences. Around 19% of the sample is in the top ten clones. The sample comprised CD8+ T cells from PBMCs. The receptors derive from a human donor in good health.

CDR3: CASSLIPSSASSYNEQFF. V gene TRBV7-6 combines with J gene TRBJ2-1; TCRdb returns TRBD2, unconfirmable since there is no DNA. This CDR3 is built from 18 residues. Germline values: CDR1 SGHVS, CDR2 FNYEAQ.

This rearrangement joins TRBV2 to TRBJ1-6; TCRdb gives TRBD1 as the D gene, but with no DNA this cannot be confirmed. The CDR3 is made up of 13 amino acids. Looked up from germline, CDR1 is SNHLY and CDR2 is FYNNEI. The CDR3 is CATRQTYNSPLHF.

The chain carries TRBV30 and TRBJ2-1. The CDR3 consists of 13 residues. Germline assignment: CDR1 GTSNPN and CDR2 SVGIG (reference sequence). CDR3 loop: CAWSLGTTNEQFF.

The chain uses TRBV29-1 and TRBJ1-1; absent DNA, TCRdb's TRBD1 call cannot be checked. In germline, CDR1 is SQVTM, CDR2 ANQGSEA. The CDR3 is 15 amino acids. The CDR3 loop reads CSAHGTGGVHTEAFF.

This chain connects TRBV6-2 or TRBV6-3 to TRBJ2-5; checking the TCRdb D call of TRBD2 is not possible without DNA. Germline V gene sequence: CDR1 MNHEY, CDR2 SVGEGT. The CDR3 totals 16 residues. CDR3 loop: CASSKWTSGGQETQYF.

According to its frequency, this clonotype is medium-sized (0.01 to 0.1%). J is TRBJ2-5 and V is TRBV28; TCRdb's D gene call, TRBD1, goes unchecked for lack of DNA. In germline, CDR1 is MDHEN, CDR2 SYDVKM. This CDR3 is 18 amino acids long. The CDR3 loop is CASSPGTGGSLYQETQYF.

V is TRBV5-1 and J is TRBJ2-3. Per germline, CDR1 SGHRS and CDR2 YFSETQ. The CDR3 has 13 residues. CDR3 loop: CASRGISTDTQYF.

This clonotype is identified as medium-sized (0.01 to 0.1%) from frequency. This chain links TRBV27 with TRBJ2-7; the TCRdb D gene call, TRBD2, has no DNA to confirm it. Germline V gene sequence: CDR1 MNHEY, CDR2 SMNVEV (reference sequence). The CDR3 spans 15 residues. The CDR3 sequence: CASSLWASGGNEQYF.

The chain links TRBV9 to TRBJ2-1. From germline, CDR1 is SGDLS and CDR2 YYNGEE. The CDR3 runs 15 residues. CDR3 amino acids: CASSVSGINDNEQFF.

The CDR3 loop reads CASSSQDSVNWETQYF. The V call is TRBV7-3, the J call TRBJ2-5; absent DNA, TCRdb's TRBD1 call cannot be checked. In germline, CDR1 is SGHTA, CDR2 FQGTGA. CDR3 length: 16 residues.

The chain carries TRBV11-2 and TRBJ2-1. There are 15 residues in the CDR3. Per germline, CDR1 SGHAT and CDR2 FQNNGV. The CDR3 is CASSPTATSYNEQFF. The entire variable domain, with the rest obtained from reference TRBV11-2 and TRBJ2-1, is as follows: EAGVAQSPRYKIIEKRQSVAFWCNPISGHATLYWYQQILGQGPKLLIQFQNNGVVDDSQLPKDRFSAERLKGVDSTLKIQPAKLEDSAVYLCASSPTATSYNEQFFGPGTRLTVL.

The rearrangement uses TRBV4-2 and TRBJ2-1; without DNA, the TCRdb call of TRBD2 cannot be checked. The CDR3 loop spans 15 amino acids. Germline V gene sequence: CDR1 LGHNA, CDR2 YNFKEQ. The CDR3 region is CASSQGLAGIYEQFF.

The chain joins TRBV5-6 to TRBJ2-1. The CDR3 contains 14 residues. From germline, CDR1 is SGHDT and CDR2 YYEEEE. The CDR3 here is CASSLGGDYNEQFF.

CDR3 protein: CASSPATYQNTEAFF. The chain is built from TRBV4-1 and TRBJ1-1. Germline V gene lookup returns CDR1 MGHRA and CDR2 YSYEKL. The CDR3 runs to 15 residues.

This chain joins TRBV5-5 and TRBJ2-7. The germline V gene has CDR1 SGHKS and CDR2 YYEKEE (reference sequence). This CDR3 has 13 amino acids. The CDR3 is CASSLYLGYEQYF.

Frequency places this clonotype as medium-sized. This chain uses TRBV19 with TRBJ1-1. Germline CDR1 and CDR2: LNHDA and SQIVND (reference sequence). The CDR3 is made up of 13 amino acids. CDR3 in amino acids: CASSTGSATEAFF.

This clonotype is classed as medium-sized (0.01 to 0.1%) by frequency. This chain connects TRBV28 to TRBJ2-3; TCRdb proposes TRBD2, but this gene call is untestable without DNA. The germline CDR1 and CDR2 sequences are MDHEN and SYDVKM. This CDR3 has 17 amino acids. This chain's CDR3 is CASSSPASGGNTDTQYF.

The chain carries TRBV4-2 and TRBJ2-2. The CDR3 consists of 16 residues. The germline CDR1 and CDR2 sequences are LGHNA and YNFKEQ. The CDR3 loop is CASSQEGREVTGELFF.

This chain connects TRBV2 to TRBJ2-7. The CDR3 has 13 amino acids. Germline-derived CDR1 and CDR2 are SNHLY and FYNNEI. The CDR3 sequence: CAITTQGPYEQYF. The full variable domain, rest sourced from reference TRBV2 and TRBJ2-7, is EPEVTQTPSHQVTQMGQEVILRCVPISNHLYFYWYRQILGQKVEFLVSFYNNEISEKSEIFDDQFSVERPDGSNFTLKIRSTKLEDSAMYFCAITTQGPYEQYFGPGTRLTVT.

According to its frequency, this clonotype is large (0.1 to 1%). The CDR3 reads CASSLAGGRYEQYF. The chain uses TRBV5-1 and TRBJ2-7; TCRdb returns TRBD1, unconfirmable since there is no DNA. Germline values: CDR1 SGHRS, CDR2 YFSETQ. This CDR3 region has 14 residues.

Frequency places this clonotype as medium-sized. CDR3 amino acids: CASSWGGGTYEQYF. V usage is TRBV12-3 or TRBV12-4 and J usage is TRBJ2-7; TCRdb reports TRBD1, a call that lacks DNA to check it against. CDR3 length: 14 amino acids.

This clonotype ranks as medium-sized in terms of frequency. The chain has TRBV2 and TRBJ2-4; TCRdb's D call, TRBD1, is unchecked because there is no DNA. The V gene's germline CDR1 is SNHLY and CDR2 FYNNEI. The CDR3 has 16 amino acids. This CDR3 is CASSEGGRALVKVEYF.

CDR3 loop: CASSIRQGLGTGELFF. The chain carries TRBV5-5 and TRBJ2-2; TCRdb picks TRBD1, but there is no DNA to check that call. CDR1 and CDR2 from the germline V gene are SGHKS and YYEKEE (reference sequence). The CDR3 is 16 residues long. Filled out from reference TRBV5-5 and TRBJ2-2, the complete variable domain reads DAGVTQSPTHLIKTRGQQVTLRCSPISGHKSVSWYQQVLGQGPQFIFQYYEKEERGRGNFPDRFSARQFPNYSSELNVNALLLGDSALYLCASSIRQGLGTGELFFGEGSRLTVL.

This clonotype ranks as medium-sized in terms of frequency. The V gene is TRBV4-3, the J gene TRBJ2-3; the TCRdb D gene call, TRBD1, has no DNA to confirm it. This CDR3 comprises 14 residues. Germline assignment: CDR1 LGHNA and CDR2 YSLEER. CDR3 protein: CASSPAQGTDTQYF.

Judged by frequency, this clonotype is medium-sized. CDR3 loop: CASSLVLSADFDGYTF. The chain carries TRBV11-2 and TRBJ1-2. Germline V CDR1 and CDR2: SGHAT, FQNNGV. CDR3 length equals 16 residues.

Its frequency marks this clonotype as large. The chain has TRBV2 and TRBJ2-1; no DNA is available, so the TRBD1 call from TCRdb remains unchecked. The CDR3 spans 18 residues. Germline V gene sequence: CDR1 SNHLY, CDR2 FYNNEI. CDR3: CASSFDRDGANSYNEQFF.

V is TRBV7-3 and J is TRBJ2-7; TCRdb's D call, TRBD1, is unchecked because there is no DNA. The germline CDR1 and CDR2 sequences are SGHTA and FQGTGA. The CDR3 has 13 amino acids. The CDR3 loop is CASSFGGLDEQYF.

The J gene is TRBJ2-1, the V gene TRBV7-8. The CDR3 has 15 residues. Germline V gives CDR1 SGHVS, CDR2 FQNEAQ. CDR3: CASSLSGSSYNEQFF.

The chain couples TRBV10-3 to TRBJ2-1; TCRdb designates TRBD1, a call that cannot be tested without DNA. Germline V lookup: CDR1 ENHRY, CDR2 SYGVKD. The CDR3 consists of 19 residues. The CDR3 sequence: CAISDRDGYRRGGYNEQFF.